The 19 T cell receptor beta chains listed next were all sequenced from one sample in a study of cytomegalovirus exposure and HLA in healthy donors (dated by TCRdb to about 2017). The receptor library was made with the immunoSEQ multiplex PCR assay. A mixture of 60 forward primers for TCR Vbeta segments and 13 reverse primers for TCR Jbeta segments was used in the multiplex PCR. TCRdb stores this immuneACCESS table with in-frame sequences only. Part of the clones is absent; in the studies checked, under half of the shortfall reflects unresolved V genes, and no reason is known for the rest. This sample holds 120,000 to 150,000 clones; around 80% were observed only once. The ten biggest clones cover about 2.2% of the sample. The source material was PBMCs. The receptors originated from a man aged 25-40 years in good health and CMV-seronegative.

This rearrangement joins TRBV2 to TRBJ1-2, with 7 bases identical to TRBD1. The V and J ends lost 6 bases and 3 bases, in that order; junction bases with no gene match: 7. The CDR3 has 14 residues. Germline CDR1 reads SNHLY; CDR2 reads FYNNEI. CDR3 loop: CASRDPQGYYGYTF. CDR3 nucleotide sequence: TGTGCCAGCAGGGATCCACAGGGGTACTATGGCTACACCTTC.

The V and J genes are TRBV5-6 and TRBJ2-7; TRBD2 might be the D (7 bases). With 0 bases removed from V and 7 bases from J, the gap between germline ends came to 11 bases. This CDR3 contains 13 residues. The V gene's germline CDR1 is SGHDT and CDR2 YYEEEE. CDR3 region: CASSLVGGGEQYF. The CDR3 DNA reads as TGTGCCAGCAGCTTGGTGGGAGGGGGTGAGCAGTACTTC.

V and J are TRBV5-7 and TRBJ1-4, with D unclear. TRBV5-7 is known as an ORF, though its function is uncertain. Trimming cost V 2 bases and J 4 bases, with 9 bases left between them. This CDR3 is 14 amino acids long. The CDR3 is CASSFSRSNEKLFF. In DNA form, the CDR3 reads TGTGCCAGCAGCTTTTCAAGGAGTAATGAAAAACTGTTTTTT.

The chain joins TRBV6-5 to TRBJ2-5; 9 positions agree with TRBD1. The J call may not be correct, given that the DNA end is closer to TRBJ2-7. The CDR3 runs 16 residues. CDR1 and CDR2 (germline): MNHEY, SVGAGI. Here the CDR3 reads CASSYSTGGRRGEQYF. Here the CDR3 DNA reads TGTGCCAGCAGTTACTCGACAGGGGGGAGACGGGGCGAGCAGTACTTC.

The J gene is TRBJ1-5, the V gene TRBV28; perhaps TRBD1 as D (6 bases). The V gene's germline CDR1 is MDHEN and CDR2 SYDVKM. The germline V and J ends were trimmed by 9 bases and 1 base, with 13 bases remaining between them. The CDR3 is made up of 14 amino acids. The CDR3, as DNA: TGTGCCAGTTCCCGACAGGAGAGCAATCAGCCCCAGCATTTT. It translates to CASSRQESNQPQHF.

The CDR3 bases are TGTGCCAGCAGTTACAGGGGGAGCGAAAAAAACATTCAGTACTTC. Translation: CASSYRGSEKNIQYF. The V call is TRBV6-5, the J call TRBJ2-4, with D maybe TRBD1 (6 bases). The germline gives CDR1 MNHEY, CDR2 SVGAGI. The CDR3 is 15 amino acids. Deletions cut 2 bases from V and 4 bases from J, with 12 bases between.

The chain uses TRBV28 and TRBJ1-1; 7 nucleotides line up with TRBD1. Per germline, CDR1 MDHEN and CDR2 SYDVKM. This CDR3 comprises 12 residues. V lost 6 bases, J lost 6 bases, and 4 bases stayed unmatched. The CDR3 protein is CASSSQGAEAFF. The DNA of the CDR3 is TGTGCCAGCAGCTCGCAGGGGGCTGAAGCTTTCTTT.

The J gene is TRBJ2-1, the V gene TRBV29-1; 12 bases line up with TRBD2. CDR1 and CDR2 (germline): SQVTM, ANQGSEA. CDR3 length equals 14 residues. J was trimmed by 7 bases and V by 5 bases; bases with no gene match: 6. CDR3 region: CSVPGLAGLNEQFF. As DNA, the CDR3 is TGCAGCGTTCCGGGACTAGCGGGCTTAAATGAGCAGTTCTTC.

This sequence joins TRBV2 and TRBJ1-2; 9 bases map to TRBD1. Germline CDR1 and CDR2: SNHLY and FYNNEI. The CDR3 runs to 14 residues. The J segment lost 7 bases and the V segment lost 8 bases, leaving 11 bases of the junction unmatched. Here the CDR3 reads CASLLDRGSGGYTF. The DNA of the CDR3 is TGTGCCAGCCTCCTGGACAGGGGTTCTGGTGGCTACACCTTC.

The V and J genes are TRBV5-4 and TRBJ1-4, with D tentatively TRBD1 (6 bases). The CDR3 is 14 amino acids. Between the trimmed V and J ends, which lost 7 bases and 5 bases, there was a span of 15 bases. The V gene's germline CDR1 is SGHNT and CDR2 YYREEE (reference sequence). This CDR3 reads CASGSDSQNEKLFF. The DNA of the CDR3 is TGTGCCAGCGGTTCGGACAGTCAGAATGAAAAACTGTTTTTT.

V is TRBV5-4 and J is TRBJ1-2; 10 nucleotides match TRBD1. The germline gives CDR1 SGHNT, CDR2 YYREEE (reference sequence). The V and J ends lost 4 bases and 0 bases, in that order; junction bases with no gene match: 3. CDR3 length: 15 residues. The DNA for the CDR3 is TGTGCCAGCAGCGCCGGACAGGGGGCTAACTATGGCTACACCTTC. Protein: CASSAGQGANYGYTF.

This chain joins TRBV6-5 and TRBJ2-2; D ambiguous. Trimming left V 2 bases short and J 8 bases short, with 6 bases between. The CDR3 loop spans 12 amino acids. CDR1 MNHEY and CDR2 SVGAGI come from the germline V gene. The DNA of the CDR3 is TGTGCCAGCAGTTACCCCCATGGGGAGCTGTTTTTT. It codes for CASSYPHGELFF.

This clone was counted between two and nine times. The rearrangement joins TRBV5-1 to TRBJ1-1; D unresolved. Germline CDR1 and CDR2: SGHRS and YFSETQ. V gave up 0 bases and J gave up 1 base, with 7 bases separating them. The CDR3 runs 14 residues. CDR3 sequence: CASSLAGENTEAFF. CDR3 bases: TGCGCCAGCAGCTTGGCCGGGGAGAACACTGAAGCTTTCTTT.

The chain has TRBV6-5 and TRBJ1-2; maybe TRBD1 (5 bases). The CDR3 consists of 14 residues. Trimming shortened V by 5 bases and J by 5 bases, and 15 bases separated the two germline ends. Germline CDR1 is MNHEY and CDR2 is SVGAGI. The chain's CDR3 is CASSPGRGNYGYTF. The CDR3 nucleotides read TGTGCCAGCAGTCCAGGGCGCGGGAATTATGGCTACACCTTC.

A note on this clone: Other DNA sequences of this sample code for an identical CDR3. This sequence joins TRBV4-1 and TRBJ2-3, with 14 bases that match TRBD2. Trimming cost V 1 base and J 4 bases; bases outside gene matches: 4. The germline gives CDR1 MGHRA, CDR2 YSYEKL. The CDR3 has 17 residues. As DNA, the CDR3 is TGCGCCAGCAGCCAAGGGCGACTAGCGGGGGGGGCAGATACGCAGTATTTT. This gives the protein CASSQGRLAGGADTQYF.

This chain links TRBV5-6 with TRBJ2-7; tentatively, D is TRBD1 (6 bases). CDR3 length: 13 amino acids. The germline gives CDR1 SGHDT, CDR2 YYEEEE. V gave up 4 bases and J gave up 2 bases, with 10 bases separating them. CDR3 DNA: TGTGCCAGCAGCCTCAGGGGAACCTACGAGCAGTACTTC. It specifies CASSLRGTYEQYF.

The CDR3 nucleotides read TGCGCCAGCAGCCCGGGACAGGGGGTCTGGCGGGGCTACACCTTC. Its protein is CASSPGQGVWRGYTF. The chain uses TRBV4-1 and TRBJ1-2; TRBD1 agrees at 11 bases. V lost 4 bases to trimming and J lost 8 bases; unmatched junction nucleotides: 9. The CDR3 consists of 15 residues. The germline CDR1 and CDR2 sequences are MGHRA and YSYEKL.

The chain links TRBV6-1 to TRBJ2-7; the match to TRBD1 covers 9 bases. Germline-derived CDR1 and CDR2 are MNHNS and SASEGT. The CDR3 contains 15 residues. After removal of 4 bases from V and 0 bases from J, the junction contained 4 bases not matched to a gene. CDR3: CASSGGTGFSYEQYF. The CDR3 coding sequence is TGTGCCAGCAGTGGCGGGACAGGGTTCTCCTACGAGCAGTACTTC.

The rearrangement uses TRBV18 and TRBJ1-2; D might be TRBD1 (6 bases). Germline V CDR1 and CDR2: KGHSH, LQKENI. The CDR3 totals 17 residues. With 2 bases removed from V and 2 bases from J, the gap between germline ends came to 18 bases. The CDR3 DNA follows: TGTGCCAGCTCACCAAACGGTCCCTTGACAGGCAACTATGGCTACACCTTC. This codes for CASSPNGPLTGNYGYTF.